These 25 T cell receptor beta chains share one sample of origin, sequenced in a study of cytomegalovirus exposure and HLA in healthy donors. PCR amplification relied on 60 Vbeta primers (plus 13 Jbeta primers). Sequencing was performed with immunoSEQ multiplex PCR; in TCRdb, only in-frame clones are kept and a portion is missing. The table records approximately 150,000 clones, around 75% of them present only once. Sequencing used PBMCs. These receptors all stem from a man younger than 30 in good health and CMV-seropositive.

The CDR3 DNA reads as TGCGCCAGCAGCTTGGAGGGGACAGATACGCAGTATTTT. It translates to CASSLEGTDTQYF. The chain is built from TRBV5-1 and TRBJ2-3, with D possibly being TRBD1 (5 bases). V was pared by 0 bases and J by 3 bases, with 5 bases between. Germline V gene data show CDR1 as SGHRS and CDR2 as YFSETQ. The CDR3 loop spans 13 amino acids.

The gene calls are TRBV10-2 and TRBJ2-5; D is possibly TRBD1 (6 bases). V was trimmed by 7 bases and J by 5 bases, leaving 26 bases between them. The CDR3 covers 17 residues. CDR1 and CDR2 from the germline V gene are WSHSY and SAAADI. The DNA of the CDR3 is TGCGCCAGCAAAGATGATGGCAGGGGATTTTTCGGGGAGACCCAGTACTTC. Residues: CASKDDGRGFFGETQYF.

Only one count was recorded for this clone. The chain is built from TRBV11-3 and TRBJ2-1; 7 bases fit TRBD2. CDR1 and CDR2 (germline): SGHNT, YENEEA. CDR3 length: 16 residues. V lost 6 bases and J lost 6; bases outside the gene matches: 14. The CDR3 protein is CASSPSGSSGINEQFF. CDR3 in DNA: TGTGCCAGCAGTCCATCCGGGTCTAGCGGTATCAATGAGCAGTTCTTC.

In this sample, this clone turned up once. The chain links TRBV7-3 to TRBJ2-5, with 9 nucleotides matching TRBD2. With V trimmed by 0 bases and J by 7 bases, 0 bases remained unmatched. Looked up from germline, CDR1 is SGHTA and CDR2 is FQGTGA. The CDR3 sequence is 13 residues long. The CDR3 region has the DNA TGTGCCAGCAGCTTAACTAGCGGGGGGACCCAGTACTTC. This translates into CASSLTSGGTQYF.

V and J are TRBV7-9 and TRBJ1-3, with a tentative D call TRBD1 (6 bases). V lost 5 bases to trimming and J lost 4 bases, with 12 bases between them. CDR1 is SEHNR and CDR2 is FQNEAQ in the germline V gene (reference sequence). The CDR3 sequence is 14 residues long. CDR3 amino acids: CASSTGTRGNTIYF. The CDR3 bases are TGTGCCAGCAGCACCGGGACACGCGGAAACACCATATATTTT.

CDR3 region: CASSNRGDGELFF. CDR3 nucleotide sequence: TGTGCCAGCAGCAACAGGGGGGATGGGGAGCTGTTTTTT. The chain carries TRBV6-5 and TRBJ2-2, with 8 bases matching TRBD1. This CDR3 spans 13 amino acids. V was clipped by 6 bases and J by 8 bases; unmatched bases: 5. Germline lookup yields CDR1 MNHEY and CDR2 SVGAGI.

This rearrangement joins TRBV19 to TRBJ2-3; D gene ambiguous. Germline lookup yields CDR1 LNHDA and CDR2 SQIVND (reference sequence). There are 12 residues in the CDR3. The CDR3 coding sequence is TGTGCTCCCTTAACGACTCCAGATACGCAGTATTTT. Translated, it gives CAPLTTPDTQYF.

V gene TRBV10-3 combines with J gene TRBJ2-2; D might be TRBD1 (6 bases). The germline V gene encodes CDR1 ENHRY and CDR2 SYGVKD. The CDR3 sequence is 15 residues long. Trimming shortened V by 6 bases and J by 7 bases, and 18 bases separated the two germline ends. The CDR3 coding sequence is TGTGCCATCAGCGCATCAGGGGCATGGAACGGGGAGCTGTTTTTT. Protein sequence: CAISASGAWNGELFF.

V gene TRBV5-6 combines with J gene TRBJ2-7; TRBD1 agrees at 10 bases. V lost 3 bases, J lost 1 base, and 4 bases stayed unmatched. The CDR3 length is 15 residues. Germline V lookup: CDR1 SGHDT, CDR2 YYEEEE. CDR3 nucleotide sequence: TGTGCCAGCAGCTATGGACAGGGGGGGTCCTACGAGCAGTACTTC. Translated, it gives CASSYGQGGSYEQYF. The full variable domain, rest sourced from reference TRBV5-6 and TRBJ2-7, is DAGVTQSPTHLIKTRGQQVTLRCSPKSGHDTVSWYQQALGQGPQFIFQYYEEEERQRGNFPDRFSGHQFPNYSSELNVNALLLGDSALYLCASSYGQGGSYEQYFGPGTRLTVT.

The chain carries TRBV13 and TRBJ2-5; 11 bases fit TRBD2. The CDR3 extends over 14 amino acids. The junction had 1 base not matched to a gene; V was cut back by 2 bases and J by 5 bases. Per the germline V gene, CDR1 is PRHDT and CDR2 is FYEKMQ (reference sequence). CDR3 loop: CASSLSSGRETQYF. Written as DNA, the CDR3 is TGTGCCAGCAGCTTATCTAGCGGGAGGGAGACCCAGTACTTC.

The chain is built from TRBV5-1 and TRBJ1-1; D might be TRBD1 (5 bases). The germline gives CDR1 SGHRS, CDR2 YFSETQ. Between the trimmed V and J ends, which lost 7 bases and 3 bases, there was a span of 7 bases. This CDR3 has 11 residues. The CDR3 loop is CASRGDTEAFF. The CDR3 nucleotides are TGCGCCAGCCGGGGGGACACTGAAGCTTTCTTT.

This sequence joins TRBV9 and TRBJ2-1; the match to TRBD2 covers 11 bases. V shed 4 bases, J shed 15 bases, and the junction held 12 bases outside the gene matches. The CDR3 loop spans 14 amino acids. The germline gives CDR1 SGDLS, CDR2 YYNGEE. In DNA form, the CDR3 reads TGTGCCAGCAGCCCCTCCCCAACTAGCGGGAGACGGTTCTTC. Protein sequence: CASSPSPTSGRRFF. Full variable domain (missing parts from reference TRBV9 and TRBJ2-1): DSGVTQTPKHLITATGQRVTLRCSPRSGDLSVYWYQQSLDQGLQFLIQYYNGEERAKGNILERFSAQQFPDLHSELNLSSLELGDSALYFCASSPSPTSGRRFFGPGTRLTVL.

CDR3 nucleotide sequence: TGTGCCAGTAGTAGGGGCGCCTACGAGCAGTACTTC. This codes for CASSRGAYEQYF. V gene TRBV19 combines with J gene TRBJ2-7, with a weak D call TRBD1 (5 bases). The CDR3 contains 12 residues. From germline, CDR1 is LNHDA and CDR2 SQIVND (reference sequence). The V and J ends lost 4 bases and 2 bases respectively, with 6 bases between them.

The CDR3 sequence is CASSIRGGNTEAFF. The CDR3 DNA reads TGTGCCAGTAGTATCAGGGGTGGGAACACTGAAGCTTTCTTT. The chain uses TRBV19 and TRBJ1-1; a possible D gene is TRBD1 (6 bases). From germline, CDR1 is LNHDA and CDR2 SQIVND (reference sequence). The length of the CDR3 is 14 residues. With 3 bases removed from V and 1 base from J, the gap between germline ends came to 9 bases.

The DNA for the CDR3 is TGTGCCAGCAGCATCACTCAACTACCTAATGAAAAACTGTTTTTT. This translates into CASSITQLPNEKLFF. The chain links TRBV11-2 to TRBJ1-4; no firm D call. The CDR3 totals 15 residues. Trimming took off 5 bases at V and 3 bases at J, with 13 bases between the two ends. CDR1 is SGHAT, CDR2 FQNNGV, per germline.

The chain joins TRBV4-1 to TRBJ2-3, with 16 bases fitting TRBD2. With V trimmed by 5 bases and J by 4 bases, 6 bases remained unmatched. The CDR3 runs to 17 residues. Germline V gene sequence: CDR1 MGHRA, CDR2 YSYEKL. Here the CDR3 DNA reads TGCGCCAGCAGCGATCCGGGGACTAGCGGGAGGGCAGATACGCAGTATTTT. Translated, it gives CASSDPGTSGRADTQYF.

This chain links TRBV30 with TRBJ2-2; TRBD2 is a possible D gene (6 bases). CDR3 size: 11 residues. V lost 5 bases and J 5 bases, leaving 6 bases between the germline ends. The germline V gene encodes CDR1 GTSNPN and CDR2 SVGIG (reference sequence). The CDR3 sequence is CAWGGTGELFF. Written as DNA, the CDR3 is TGTGCCTGGGGAGGGACCGGGGAGCTGTTTTTT.

This clone has more than one count but fewer than ten. This chain links TRBV6-1 with TRBJ1-2; unclear D gene. CDR3 length equals 15 residues. The germline CDR1 and CDR2 sequences are MNHNS and SASEGT. Trimming stripped 2 bases from V and 8 bases from J, with 18 bases between. The CDR3 spells CASSEMRILNPGYTF. CDR3 DNA: TGTGCCAGCAGTGAAATGAGGATCCTTAACCCGGGCTACACCTTC.

Only one count was recorded for this clone. The V gene is TRBV18, the J gene TRBJ2-5, with a weak D call TRBD1 (6 bases). Germline loops: CDR1 KGHSH, CDR2 LQKENI. The V end was cut by 7 bases, the J end by 0 bases, with 9 bases between. The CDR3 loop spans 13 amino acids. The CDR3 here is CASFGQHQETQYF. The DNA of the CDR3 is TGTGCCAGCTTCGGACAGCACCAAGAGACCCAGTACTTC. Filled out from reference TRBV18 and TRBJ2-5, the complete variable domain reads NAGVMQNPRHLVRRRGQEARLRCSPMKGHSHVYWYRQLPEEGLKFMVYLQKENIIDESGMPKERFSAEFPKEGPSILRIQQVVRGDSAAYFCASFGQHQETQYFGPGTRLLVL.

The CDR3: CASSYRSGSGADTQYF. The CDR3 DNA sequence: TGTGCCAGCAGTTACCGCAGCGGGTCCGGGGCAGATACGCAGTATTTT. This sequence joins TRBV6-5 and TRBJ2-3; maybe TRBD2 (6 bases). The CDR3 is 16 amino acids. The V and J ends lost 2 bases and 4 bases respectively, with 16 bases between them. CDR1 is MNHEY, CDR2 SVGAGI, per germline.

The chain is built from TRBV27 and TRBJ2-3; D possibly corresponds to TRBD2 (5 bases). Germline lookup yields CDR1 MNHEY and CDR2 SMNVEV (reference sequence). This CDR3 contains 15 residues. V was shortened by 10 bases and J by 2 bases, with 19 bases between the two germline ends. Written as DNA, the CDR3 is TGTGCCACCCGCAGGATGGGAGCAGCCACAGATACGCAGTATTTT. Amino acid sequence: CATRRMGAATDTQYF.

The chain uses TRBV2 and TRBJ2-3; 10 bases match TRBD2. The CDR3 consists of 14 residues. V trimming: 8 bases; J trimming: 6 bases; junction bases outside the gene matches: 8. Per the germline V gene, CDR1 is SNHLY and CDR2 is FYNNEI. The DNA for the CDR3 is TGTGCCAGCTTGGTTAGCGGGAGGCGGGATACGCAGTATTTT. Protein product: CASLVSGRRDTQYF.

The V gene is TRBV7-2, the J gene TRBJ2-3, with 10 nucleotides matching TRBD1. V lost 5 bases to trimming and J lost 6 bases; unmatched junction nucleotides: 8. The CDR3 runs 15 residues. Germline CDR1 SGHTA, CDR2 FQGNSA. Here the CDR3 DNA reads TGTGCCAGCAGCCGCGACCGGGACAGGGGTGATACGCAGTATTTT. This gives the protein CASSRDRDRGDTQYF.

The V and J genes are TRBV28 and TRBJ1-2; D is uncertain. The CDR3 has 12 residues. V was trimmed by 4 bases and J by 6 bases, leaving 9 bases between them. In germline, CDR1 is MDHEN, CDR2 SYDVKM. The CDR3: CASSSGVNGYTF. CDR3 coding DNA: TGTGCCAGCAGTTCCGGGGTAAATGGCTACACCTTC.

The chain has TRBV5-1 and TRBJ2-1; 10 nucleotides match TRBD2. The CDR3 is 16 residues long. CDR1 and CDR2 (germline): SGHRS, YFSETQ. Trimming at V came to 1 base and at J to 9 bases, leaving 10 bases not matched to a gene. The CDR3 DNA reads as TGCGCCAGCAGCTTGTTAGGGGTAGCGGGAGGAGGTGAGCAGTTCTTC. This gives the protein CASSLLGVAGGGEQFF. Full variable domain (missing parts from reference TRBV5-1 and TRBJ2-1): KAGVTQTPRYLIKTRGQQVTLSCSPISGHRSVSWYQQTPGQGLQFLFEYFSETQRNKGNFPGRFSGRQFSNSRSEMNVSTLELGDSALYLCASSLLGVAGGGEQFFGPGTRLTVL.